What follows are 9 T cell receptor beta chains derived from one specimen sequenced in a study of blood T cells in healthy people across ages. Together with a sample-barcoded 5' primer, a J-beta primer mix was included in a second PCR lasting roughly 6 to 12 cycles. MiXCR, applied by TCRdb to the 5' RACE reads, yields one record per CDR3 protein. The data show hundreds of thousands of distinct CDR3 sequences, with around 34% seen just once and roughly 13% held by the top ten. Source material: blood. These receptors were taken from a man between 18 and 29 years old in good health.

This clonotype was observed many times. CDR3 DNA: TGCGCCAGCAGCCCCCGGGACAGGGGGAACAATGAGCAGTTCTTC. Translation gives CASSPRDRGNNEQFF. The V and J genes are TRBV4-1 and TRBJ2-1, with TRBD1 identical over 11 bases. Germline V gives CDR1 MGHRA, CDR2 YSYEKL. CDR3 length equals 15 residues. V was pared by 4 bases and J by 5 bases, with 4 bases of the junction left unmatched.

The chain joins TRBV6-5 to TRBJ2-7; D possibly matches TRBD1 or TRBD2 (6 bases each). The J call may not be correct, given that the DNA end is closer to TRBJ2-5. CDR1 is MNHEY and CDR2 is SVGAGI in the germline V gene. The CDR3 contains 14 residues. The CDR3 is CASTRGGWGETQYF. The DNA for the CDR3 is TGTGCCAGCACCAGAGGGGGGTGGGGAGAGACCCAGTACTTC.

The chain employs TRBV24-1 and TRBJ2-2, with D possibly called TRBD1 or TRBD2 (5 bases each). The germline V and J ends were trimmed by 3 bases and 2 bases, with 9 bases remaining between them. Germline CDR1 is KGHDR and CDR2 is SFDVKD. This CDR3 comprises 15 residues. CDR3 in amino acids: CATSDGGFNTGELFF. DNA for the CDR3: TGTGCCACCAGTGATGGGGGATTTAACACCGGGGAGCTGTTTTTT.

This clonotype was counted a few times. This chain links TRBV7-8 with TRBJ2-1, with 7 bases lining up with TRBD2. This CDR3 has 15 residues. Germline CDR1 SGHVS, CDR2 FQNEAQ. V lost 2 bases to trimming and J lost 5 bases; unmatched junction nucleotides: 6. CDR3 residues: CASSLIRGVHNEQFF. The CDR3 DNA is TGTGCCAGCAGCTTAATCCGGGGGGTCCACAATGAGCAGTTCTTC.

The genes are TRBV3-1 and TRBJ2-3; 8 bases map to TRBD1. Germline-derived CDR1 and CDR2 are LGHDT and YNNKEL (reference sequence). Trimming cost V 2 bases and J 2 bases; bases outside gene matches: 12. The CDR3 is 18 residues long. The CDR3 DNA sequence: TGTGCCAGCAGCCAACCCATGAGGACAGGGTGTTCCACAGATACGCAGTATTTT. Amino acids: CASSQPMRTGCSTDTQYF.

The V and J genes are TRBV6-6 and TRBJ2-1; no clear D gene. Deletions cut 3 bases from V and 4 bases from J, with 7 bases between. The CDR3 covers 13 residues. Germline V gene sequence: CDR1 MNHNY, CDR2 SVGAGI (reference sequence). The CDR3 loop is CASSYSRYNEQFF. In DNA, the CDR3 is TGTGCCAGCAGTTATTCCAGGTACAATGAGCAGTTCTTC.

In the case of this clonotype: One junction end disagrees with the germline gene, perhaps due to a read error. The chain carries TRBV2 and TRBJ1-2; D call uncertain. The CDR3 is made up of 12 amino acids. Germline V lookup: CDR1 SNHLY, CDR2 FYNNEI. This CDR3 is CASSEEGYGYAF. DNA of the CDR3: TGTGCCAGCAGTGAGGAGGGATATGGCTACGCCTTC.

This chain joins TRBV20-1 and TRBJ2-3; no clear D. This CDR3 comprises 11 residues. In germline, CDR1 is DFQATT, CDR2 SNEGSKA (reference sequence). The CDR3 spells CSALGMDTQYF. CDR3 nucleotides: TGCAGCGCGCTGGGGATGGATACGCAGTATTTT.

The chain employs TRBV2 and TRBJ1-5; a weak D match, TRBD1 (5 bases). The CDR3 extends over 15 amino acids. CDR1 and CDR2 (germline): SNHLY, FYNNEI. The V end lost 4 bases, the J end lost 3 bases, and 13 bases lay between the germline ends. The CDR3 loop is CASSVLGLDNQPQHF. The DNA for the CDR3 is TGTGCCAGCAGTGTACTGGGGCTCGACAATCAGCCCCAGCATTTT.